This TCR beta chain was recorded in a study of CD8 T cells in Susac syndrome. A quantity of about 0.45 to 1 ug RNA underwent reverse transcription using random hexamers. It was immunoSEQ multiplex PCR that amplified TCR beta CDR3 across 54 Vbeta and 13 Jbeta. TCRdb reanalysed the immunoSEQ multiplex PCR reads using MiXCR and keeps one entry per CDR3 protein. The sample holds approximately 150,000 distinct CDR3 sequences, less than 95% seen once. TCR beta sequencing was performed on blood CD8+ and CD4+ T cells. The control participants were healthy donors, and these controls were matched with respect to both age and sex. As to this clonotype: The antigen is not known.

Germline V gene sequence: CDR1 SGHRS, CDR2 YFSETQ. Trimming took off 0 bases at V and 10 bases at J, with 12 bases between the two ends. The CDR3 loop spans 13 amino acids. Whole-study findings and limits: As the study acknowledged, the number of individuals in its TCR sequencing and HLA analysis was relatively small.

This chain links TRBV5-1 with TRBJ2-3, with unresolved D. The receptor was derived from a human donor in good health. Specimen: CD4+ T cells from PBMCs. CDR3 sequence reads: CASSLEGYDAQYF. In nucleotides, the CDR3 is TGCGCCAGCAGCTTGGAGGGCTACGACGCGCAGTATTTT.